The 30 T cell receptor beta chains given below trace back to one sample, sequenced in a study of T cell clonality in common variable immunodeficiency. Only in-frame clones appear in the TCRdb table, and some are missing; sequencing was by immunoSEQ multiplex PCR. There are some 60,000 clones in the sample, none observed a single time. The sequencing input was peripheral blood mononuclear cells. These receptor sequences come from a person aged 18 to 70 in good health.

Ten or more counts support this clone. With the read ending 3 residues before the CDR3 end, the germline J gene is used to fill in that end. V and J are TRBV6-1 and TRBJ1-4, with a possible D match to TRBD1 (5 bases). This CDR3 contains 13 residues. V shed 2 bases and J shed 8 bases, with 9 bases lying between them. Germline V gives CDR1 MNHNS, CDR2 SASEGT. The CDR3 reads CASSESGVEKLFF. The covered CDR3 bases are TGTGCCAGCAGTGAATCGGGGGTGGAAAAA.

This clone was observed many times. The read comes to an end 3 residues before the CDR3 does, leaving the germline J gene to fill in the end. The V gene is TRBV18, the J gene TRBJ2-7, with 7 positions matching TRBD1. The CDR3 runs 14 residues. Germline V gene data show CDR1 as KGHSH and CDR2 as LQKENI. V lost 3 bases to trimming and J lost 2 bases; unmatched junction nucleotides: 4. CDR3 DNA (partial): TGTGCCAGCTCACCGGGACAGCAAGCCTACGAG. As protein: CASSPGQQAYE. The full CDR3 protein is CASSPGQQAYEQYF. The full variable domain, rest sourced from reference TRBV18 and TRBJ2-7, is NAGVMQNPRHLVRRRGQEARLRCSPMKGHSHVYWYRQLPEEGLKFMVYLQKENIIDESGMPKERFSAEFPKEGPSILRIQQVVRGDSAAYFCASSPGQQAYEQYFGPGTRLTVT.

This clone has at least ten counts. The read finishes 3 residues shy of the CDR3 end, and the germline J gene is used to complete it. The V call is TRBV11-2, the J call TRBJ2-7; no clear D. Trimming pared 0 bases from V and 3 bases from J, leaving 9 bases between. There are 14 residues in the CDR3. Germline assignment: CDR1 SGHAT and CDR2 FQNNGV. The CDR3 DNA, read in part, is TGTGCCAGCAGCTTAGAAACCTACGGCTACGAG. Encoded protein: CASSLETYGYE. The entire CDR3 sequence reads CASSLETYGYEQYF. The variable domain in full, with the rest retrieved from reference TRBV11-2 and TRBJ2-7, is EAGVAQSPRYKIIEKRQSVAFWCNPISGHATLYWYQQILGQGPKLLIQFQNNGVVDDSQLPKDRFSAERLKGVDSTLKIQPAKLEDSAVYLCASSLETYGYEQYFGPGTRLTVT.

This clone was seen many times. The CDR3 end falls 3 residues outside the read, so it is completed with the germline J gene. The chain recombines TRBV2 with TRBJ2-1, with unresolved D. The CDR3 is 11 amino acids. Trimming removed 8 bases from V and 5 bases from J, with 7 bases in between. Per germline, CDR1 SNHLY and CDR2 FYNNEI. The sequenced part of the CDR3 DNA is TGTGCCAGCCTTATCGACAATGAG. Translation gives CASLIDNE. The full CDR3 is CASLIDNEQFF.

This clone turned up a few times. The DNA ends 3 residues before the CDR3 does, and the rest of the CDR3 is filled in from the germline J gene. The chain recombines TRBV18 with TRBJ2-1; 10 bases map to TRBD2. V dropped 2 bases and J dropped 9; count of bases not matched to a gene: 7. The CDR3 loop spans 15 amino acids. Germline values: CDR1 KGHSH, CDR2 LQKENI. The CDR3 region is CASSPISGRAGEQFF. The sequenced CDR3 bases are TGTGCCAGCTCACCAATCAGCGGGAGGGCCGGTGAG. Full variable domain (rest looked up from reference TRBV18 and TRBJ2-1): NAGVMQNPRHLVRRRGQEARLRCSPMKGHSHVYWYRQLPEEGLKFMVYLQKENIIDESGMPKERFSAEFPKEGPSILRIQQVVRGDSAAYFCASSPISGRAGEQFFGPGTRLTVL.

This clone occurred many times. Read sequence stops 3 residues before the CDR3 end, and the germline J gene provides the missing end. The rearrangement links TRBV14 to TRBJ2-7; D is possibly TRBD1 (7 bases). V was cut by 3 bases and J by 2 bases, with 8 bases left in between. Looked up from germline, CDR1 is SGHDN and CDR2 is FVKESK. The CDR3 length is 13 residues. The chain's CDR3 is CASSHRGAYEQYF. CDR3 DNA, as far as it was read: TGTGCCAGCAGCCACAGGGGGGCCTACGAG.

This clone appeared many times. The DNA ends 3 residues before the CDR3 does, and the rest of the CDR3 is filled in from the germline J gene. The chain uses TRBV7-9 and TRBJ1-1; the D is unclear. Germline V CDR1 and CDR2: SEHNR, FQNEAQ (reference sequence). The CDR3 contains 12 residues. Deletions cut 6 bases from V and 3 bases from J, with 8 bases between. Incomplete CDR3 DNA: TGTGCCAGCAGTGAGGGTTACACTGAA. Protein: CASSEGYTE. The whole CDR3 is CASSEGYTEAFF.

This clone was picked up many times. The missing CDR3 end, 3 residues past where the read stops, is filled in from the germline J gene. The chain uses TRBV7-3 and TRBJ2-5, with D perhaps matching TRBD2 (6 bases). The length of the CDR3 is 13 residues. Between the trimmed V and J ends, which lost 5 bases and 4 bases, there was a span of 11 bases. CDR1 and CDR2 from the germline V gene are SGHTA and FQGTGA. The CDR3 sequence: CASSRGNGETQYF. The CDR3 DNA, read in part, is TGTGCCAGCAGCCGGGGGAATGGAGAGACC.

This clone has ten or more counts. The CDR3 end is not reached by the read, which stops 3 residues before it; the germline J gene fills it in. V gene TRBV19 combines with J gene TRBJ2-7, with TRBD1 identical over 8 bases. Germline-derived CDR1 and CDR2 are LNHDA and SQIVND (reference sequence). The CDR3 is 13 residues long. Trimming removed 4 bases from V and 2 bases from J; junction bases left unmatched: 1. The part of the CDR3 DNA that was read is TGTGCCAGTAGTAGGACAGGGACCTACGAG. Translating it yields CASSRTGTYE. The whole CDR3 region reads CASSRTGTYEQYF.

This clone was seen repeatedly, ten times or more. The read terminates 3 residues ahead of where the CDR3 ends, so the germline J gene completes it. The chain joins TRBV12-5 to TRBJ2-3; D not resolved. V shed 4 bases and J shed 0 bases, with 20 bases lying between them. The CDR3 spans 18 residues. Germline CDR1 reads LGHNT; CDR2 reads FRNRAP. CDR3 amino acids: CASGSPVSGSKSTDTQYF. CDR3 DNA, as far as it was read: TGTGCTAGTGGTTCCCCGGTTTCGGGTTCCAAGAGCACAGATACG.

This clone has at least ten counts. The sequenced fragment ends 3 residues before the CDR3 boundary, so the rest is inferred from the germline J gene. The J gene is TRBJ2-3, the V gene TRBV18, with 10 positions matching TRBD1. The V segment lost 3 bases and the J segment 3 bases; nucleotides outside the gene matches: 6. Germline values: CDR1 KGHSH, CDR2 LQKENI. The CDR3 is 16 amino acids. The CDR3 region is CASSPDWTGGTDTQYF. Partial CDR3 DNA: TGTGCCAGCTCACCGGACTGGACAGGGGGGACAGATACG.

There are many counts of this clone. The CDR3 extends 3 residues past the end of the read, so its final part is completed from the germline J gene. The V and J genes are TRBV7-9 and TRBJ2-7, with D possibly matching TRBD1 (6 bases). Germline V gives CDR1 SEHNR, CDR2 FQNEAQ (reference sequence). The CDR3 contains 14 residues. The germline V and J ends were trimmed by 5 bases and 2 bases, with 13 bases remaining between them. The CDR3 sequence: CASSPRDKPYEQYF. The DNA read from the CDR3 is TGTGCCAGCAGCCCCCGGGACAAACCCTACGAG.

This clone was seen at least ten times. The read terminates 3 residues ahead of where the CDR3 ends, so the germline J gene completes it. The chain joins TRBV20-1 to TRBJ1-1; TRBD1 matches at 7 bases. V gave up 2 bases and J gave up 3 bases; unmatched junction bases: 0. This CDR3 comprises 12 residues. Per germline, CDR1 DFQATT and CDR2 SNEGSKA (reference sequence). The covered CDR3 bases are TGCAGTGCTAGACAGGGGGACACTGAA. It yields the protein CSARQGDTE. In full, the CDR3 is CSARQGDTEAFF.

In this sample, this clone turned up many times. The CDR3 is cut off 3 residues early in the read; its end comes from the germline J gene. V gene TRBV4-1 combines with J gene TRBJ1-1, with 9 bases lining up with TRBD1. CDR1 is MGHRA, CDR2 YSYEKL, per germline. The CDR3 is made up of 18 amino acids. V dropped 2 bases and J dropped 0; count of bases not matched to a gene: 10. The CDR3 protein is CASSQLYRGLKLNTEAFF. Incomplete CDR3 DNA: TGCGCCAGCAGCCAACTATACAGGGGGCTGAAACTGAACACTGAA.

This clone was recorded many times. The read gets to within 3 residues of the CDR3 end, and the germline J gene fills in the rest. The chain joins TRBV5-6 to TRBJ1-2, with D perhaps matching TRBD1 (5 bases). Germline-derived CDR1 and CDR2 are SGHDT and YYEEEE. The CDR3 has 13 amino acids. This chain's CDR3 is CASSQDTGGGYTF. The CDR3 bases that were read are TGTGCCAGCAGCCAGGACACCGGGGGGGGC.

Worth noting for this clone: The read comes to an end 3 residues before the CDR3 does, leaving the germline J gene to fill in the end. The V call is TRBV20-1, the J call TRBJ2-1, with 11 bases lining up with TRBD2. The CDR3 has 13 residues. Per germline, CDR1 DFQATT and CDR2 SNEGSKA (reference sequence). The J segment lost 9 bases and the V segment lost 4 bases, leaving 5 bases of the junction unmatched. This CDR3 is CSAIPTSGSEQFF. The CDR3 DNA, read in part, is TGCAGTGCTATCCCCACTAGCGGGAGTGAG.

Concerning this clone itself: Sequencing ends 3 residues short of the CDR3 end; the germline J gene provides the rest. The chain recombines TRBV19 with TRBJ1-1; D remains ambiguous. The CDR3 is 11 residues long. The V and J ends lost 6 bases and 5 bases respectively, with 7 bases between them. Germline loops: CDR1 LNHDA, CDR2 SQIVND (reference sequence). The CDR3 loop is CASRVGTEAFF. CDR3 bases read: TGTGCCAGTAGGGTCGGGACTGAA.

In its sample, this clone was seen many times. The read halts 3 residues ahead of the CDR3 end, with the missing end drawn from the germline J gene. The chain couples TRBV20-1 to TRBJ2-3; possibly TRBD1 for D (5 bases). The germline V and J ends were trimmed by 0 bases and 4 bases, with 14 bases remaining between them. The CDR3 covers 15 residues. Looked up from germline, CDR1 is DFQATT and CDR2 is SNEGSKA (reference sequence). CDR3: CSARDPGYRADTQYF. The sequenced CDR3 bases are TGCAGTGCTAGAGATCCAGGGTATCGGGCAGATACG.

This clone has ten or more counts. The read is 3 residues too short to cover the CDR3 end, so that end is filled in from the germline J gene. The chain employs TRBV19 and TRBJ1-1; D is perhaps TRBD1 (6 bases). This CDR3 has 15 amino acids. The germline V gene encodes CDR1 LNHDA and CDR2 SQIVND (reference sequence). The ends were cut back, 7 bases at V and 1 base at J, with 16 bases in the middle. CDR3: CASKNQDRQNTEAFF. The sequenced part of the CDR3 DNA is TGTGCCAGTAAAAACCAGGACAGACAGAACACTGAA. Drawing the rest from reference TRBV19 and TRBJ1-1, the complete variable domain is DGGITQSPKYLFRKEGQNVTLSCEQNLNHDAMYWYRQDPGQGLRLIYYSQIVNDFQKGDIAEGYSVSREKKESFPLTVTSAQKNPTAFYLCASKNQDRQNTEAFFGQGTRLTVV.

This clone occurred many times. The read comes to an end 3 residues before the CDR3 does, leaving the germline J gene to fill in the end. The chain is built from TRBV5-1 and TRBJ2-3; 9 bases are shared with TRBD2. Per germline, CDR1 SGHRS and CDR2 YFSETQ. Losses at the gene ends were 0 bases for V and 3 bases for J; bases not matched to a gene: 20. The CDR3 is made up of 21 amino acids. CDR3 loop: CASSLVPGRAFLAGETDTQYF. The covered CDR3 bases are TGCGCCAGCAGCTTGGTCCCTGGGAGAGCATTCTTAGCGGGAGAGACAGATACG.

With regard to this clone: The read ends 3 residues early relative to the CDR3; the germline J gene fills the gap. The chain is built from TRBV7-8 and TRBJ2-2; TRBD2 agrees at 10 bases. With 2 bases clipped from V and 7 bases from J, the junction kept 7 bases outside the gene matches. This CDR3 spans 16 amino acids. The germline V gene encodes CDR1 SGHVS and CDR2 FQNEAQ. CDR3 bases read: TGTGCCAGCAGCTTACGTCTAGCGGGAGCGGACGGGGAG. Protein product: CASSLRLAGADGE. The CDR3, in full, reads CASSLRLAGADGELFF.

This clone was observed at least ten times. Sequencing ends 3 residues short of the CDR3 end; the germline J gene provides the rest. The genes are TRBV20-1 and TRBJ1-6, with D possibly TRBD1 on 5 matching bases. CDR1 DFQATT and CDR2 SNEGSKA come from the germline V gene (reference sequence). CDR3 length equals 19 residues. Trimming left V 2 bases short and J 7 bases short, with 27 bases between. The sequenced CDR3 bases are TGCAGTGCTAGACCCGCCCTGGACACCTCTTCCCTCCTGAATTCACCC. This codes for CSARPALDTSSLLNSP. The whole CDR3 protein is CSARPALDTSSLLNSPLHF.

The sample holds many counts of this clone. The CDR3 extends 3 residues past the end of the read, so its final part is completed from the germline J gene. This chain links TRBV12-5 with TRBJ1-6, with D possibly TRBD1 on 6 matching bases. The CDR3 length is 12 residues. V was shortened by 7 bases and J by 9 bases, with 10 bases between the two germline ends. CDR1 is LGHNT and CDR2 is FRNRAP in the germline V gene. Incomplete CDR3 DNA: TGTGCTAGTGCAGGGGACGGTTCACCC. It specifies CASAGDGSP. The whole CDR3 protein is CASAGDGSPLHF.

This clone was seen ten or more times. From the germline J gene comes the end of the CDR3, since the read stops 3 residues before it. This chain uses TRBV5-1 with TRBJ1-3; 11 positions agree with TRBD1. Trimming removed 0 bases from V and 0 bases from J; junction bases left unmatched: 11. Germline V CDR1 and CDR2: SGHRS, YFSETQ. This CDR3 spans 20 amino acids. This CDR3 is CASSLGTGTGGRVSGNTIYF. The part of the CDR3 DNA that was read is TGCGCCAGCAGCTTGGGTACCGGGACAGGGGGTCGAGTCTCTGGAAACACC.

This clone was observed many times. An end of the junction differs from the germline gene, which may be a read error. The read gets to within 3 residues of the CDR3 end, and the germline J gene fills in the rest. The V gene is TRBV7-7, the J gene TRBJ2-3; D assignment may be TRBD1 or TRBD2 (7 bases each). CDR1 and CDR2 (germline): SSHAT, FNYEAQ (reference sequence). The CDR3 has 16 amino acids. The covered CDR3 bases are TGTGCTAGCAGCTTAGGAAGCGGGACAGCCACAGATACG. Translated: CASSLGSGTATDT. The whole CDR3 protein reads CASSLGSGTATDTQYF.

This clone occurred a few times. The CDR3 end falls 3 residues outside the read, so it is completed with the germline J gene. The chain carries TRBV5-1 and TRBJ2-7, with D hard to call. The CDR3 has 12 amino acids. Trimming shortened V by 4 bases and J by 4 bases, and 9 bases separated the two germline ends. Germline values: CDR1 SGHRS, CDR2 YFSETQ. The sequenced CDR3 bases are TGCGCCAGCAGCCTTCAGTCGTACGAG. Its protein is CASSLQSYE. The CDR3 in its entirety is CASSLQSYEQYF.

This clone was detected ten times or more. The sequence runs out 3 residues before the end of the CDR3; the remainder is reconstructed from the germline J gene. The chain recombines TRBV7-9 with TRBJ1-2; D gene uncertain. Germline assignment: CDR1 SEHNR and CDR2 FQNEAQ (reference sequence). The CDR3 contains 12 residues. CDR3 sequence: CASSLGVGGYTF. Incomplete CDR3 DNA: TGTGCCAGCAGCTTAGGGGTCGGGGGC.

This clone was counted many times. The read stops 3 residues short of the end of the CDR3; the missing end is completed from the germline J gene. The chain carries TRBV4-1 and TRBJ1-4; 8 bases match TRBD1. CDR1 is MGHRA, CDR2 YSYEKL, per germline. Trimming cost V 3 bases and J 0 bases; bases outside gene matches: 3. The CDR3 runs to 16 residues. The CDR3 is CASSHGQGPTNEKLFF. The sequenced CDR3 bases are TGCGCCAGCAGCCATGGACAGGGACCAACTAATGAAAAA.

This clone was seen many times. The read finishes 3 residues shy of the CDR3 end, and the germline J gene is used to complete it. The sample contains more than one DNA sequence encoding this CDR3. The rearrangement links TRBV18 to TRBJ2-5; maybe TRBD1 (7 bases). Germline CDR1 reads KGHSH; CDR2 reads LQKENI. V was pared by 3 bases and J by 5 bases, with 10 bases between. The CDR3 covers 13 residues. The CDR3 bases that were read are TGTGCCAGCTCACCTTCAGGGGGGGAGACC. Translating it yields CASSPSGGET. The full CDR3 reads CASSPSGGETQYF.

This clone was seen repeatedly, ten times or more. The CDR3 end lies 3 residues beyond the end of the read and is filled in from the germline J gene. The chain has TRBV19 and TRBJ2-2; D ambiguous. V was shortened by 4 bases and J by 7 bases, with 7 bases between the two germline ends. The CDR3 has 12 residues. The germline gives CDR1 LNHDA, CDR2 SQIVND (reference sequence). CDR3 residues: CASSTYSGELFF. CDR3 bases read: TGTGCCAGTAGTACCTACAGCGGGGAG.